This T cell receptor (beta chain) appears in the sequencing data of a study of blood T cells in healthy people across ages. Using a J-beta primer mix together with a sample-barcoded 5' primer, a second PCR was run for roughly 7 to 12 cycles. TCRdb re-called the 5' RACE reads through MiXCR, storing one row per CDR3 protein. There are some 1.7 million distinct CDR3 sequences in the sample; over 25% occur only once, and less than 9.5% lies in the top ten. Drawn from each donor were roughly 10 milliliters of peripheral blood. This clonotype was seen more than once but under ten times. At one end the junction does not follow the germline gene, possibly because of a read error. The CDR3 runs 18 residues.

Sequenced: blood. This receptor was taken from a woman in her thirties in good health. The gene calls are TRBV12-3 or TRBV12-4 and TRBJ2-5; either TRBD1 or TRBD2 may supply D (5 bases each). DNA of the CDR3: TGTGCCAGCAGTCCCGGGGATTTAGGGGCTGGGGCAAAGGAGATCCAGTACTTC. Amino acid sequence: CASSPGDLGAGAKEIQYF.